This T cell receptor beta chain was found in a study of blood T cell repertoires in COVID-19. For the study at large: The United States, Italy and Spain were the sources of the acute and convalescent COVID-19 samples. The analysed material was cDNA or gDNA that came from T cells, B-cell-depleted T cells, or PBMCs.

The CDR3 spans 19 residues. Germline V CDR1 and CDR2: MGHRA, YSYEKL. The V end was cut by 0 bases, the J end by 0 bases, with 17 bases between. Source study methods: Scientists estimated how many nucleated cells there were by amplifying reference gene primers. Generated by immunoSEQ multiplex PCR, the TCRdb table keeps only in-frame clones and is missing some. V and J calls and clone size are those listed in that table; D and trimming were worked out from the DNA. The table records fewer than 200,000 clones, around 77% of them present only once. Source material: peripheral blood. This chain uses TRBV4-1 with TRBJ1-4; D remains ambiguous. This receptor was taken from a man between 65 and 80 years old with acute or convalescent COVID-19. CDR3 amino acids: CASSQDPLTVASTNEKLFF. DNA of the CDR3: TGCGCCAGCAGCCAAGACCCCCTTACTGTTGCGTCAACTAATGAAAAACTGTTTTTT.